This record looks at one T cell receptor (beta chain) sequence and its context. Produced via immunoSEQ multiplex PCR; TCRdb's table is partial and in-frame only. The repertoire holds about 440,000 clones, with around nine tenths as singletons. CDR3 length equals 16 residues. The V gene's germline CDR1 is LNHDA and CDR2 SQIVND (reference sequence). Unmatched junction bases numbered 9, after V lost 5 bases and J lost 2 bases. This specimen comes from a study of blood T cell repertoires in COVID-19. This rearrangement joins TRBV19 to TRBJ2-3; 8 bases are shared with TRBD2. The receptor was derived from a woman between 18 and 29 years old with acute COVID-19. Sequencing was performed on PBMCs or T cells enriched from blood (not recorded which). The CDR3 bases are TGTGCCAGTAGTCAAACAGTAGCGGGGTTCACAGATACGCAGTATTTT. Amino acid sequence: CASSQTVAGFTDTQYF.